This T cell receptor (beta chain) was captured in a study of T cell responses to AZD1222 COVID-19 vaccine. Points from the study as a whole: Nearly half of spike-specific TCRs reportedly target variant regions that are unmutated in the B.1.351 and B.1.1.7 variants. All repertoire sampling was performed exclusively after the peak T cell response. CD4 TCRs linked to vaccination spanned spike, dominating at 160-218 and 743-854.

V lost 2 bases and J lost 8; bases outside the gene matches: 5. Germline V CDR1 and CDR2: MRHNA, SNTAGT. CDR3 length: 14 residues. Details on this clone: The target antigen is unknown.

The method was immunoSEQ multiplex PCR; TCRdb's version includes in-frame clones alone and lacks a portion of them. The data contain 75,000 to 100,000 clones, approximately 88% of them singletons. The input for sequencing was peripheral blood, taken on day 0 of AZD1222 vaccination. The V and J genes are TRBV6-4 and TRBJ1-2; 10 positions agree with TRBD1. This TCR came from an adult in good health. The CDR3 protein is CASSDPGQGRGYTF. CDR3 nucleotide sequence: TGTGCCAGCAGTGACCCGGGACAGGGGAGAGGCTACACCTTC.